The 28 T cell receptor beta chains presented below share a single source sample, sequenced in a study of siplizumab effects on memory and regulatory T cells. Clones were read by immunoSEQ multiplex PCR, and TCRdb kept only the in-frame ones, dropping some. The sample contains more than 85,000 clones, approximately 94% of which appear only once. Sequencing was performed on CD4+ T cells sorted from blood. The receptors were gathered from a human donor in good health.

The chain employs TRBV7-2 and TRBJ2-2, with D uncertain. V lost 5 bases to trimming and J lost 0 bases, with 13 bases between them. Germline CDR1 SGHTA, CDR2 FQGNSA. The CDR3 runs 16 residues. CDR3 sequence reads: CASSLIGRTNTGELFF. The CDR3 nucleotides read TGTGCCAGCAGCCTAATCGGACGGACGAACACCGGGGAGCTGTTTTTT. Supplemented by reference TRBV7-2 and TRBJ2-2, the full variable domain reads GAGVSQSPSNKVTEKGKDVELRCDPISGHTALYWYRQSLGQGLEFLIYFQGNSAPDKSGLPSDRFSAERTGGSVSTLTIQRTQQEDSAVYLCASSLIGRTNTGELFFGEGSRLTVL.

The chain couples TRBV9 to TRBJ2-3, with TRBD2 matching over 12 bases. With V trimmed by 4 bases and J by 6 bases, 6 bases remained unmatched. Germline V CDR1 and CDR2: SGDLS, YYNGEE. The CDR3 sequence is 15 residues long. CDR3 protein: CASSPRLAGEDTQYF. The CDR3 DNA follows: TGTGCCAGCAGCCCCCGACTAGCGGGAGAGGATACGCAGTATTTT.

The chain couples TRBV7-9 to TRBJ2-7; maybe TRBD1 (6 bases). The CDR3 has 15 residues. Trimming took off 1 base at V and 0 bases at J, with 10 bases between the two ends. Germline lookup yields CDR1 SEHNR and CDR2 FQNEAQ (reference sequence). CDR3: CASSLGDTNSYEQYF. CDR3 bases: TGTGCCAGCAGCTTAGGGGACACCAACTCCTACGAGCAGTACTTC.

The V gene is TRBV5-1, the J gene TRBJ2-5; 9 bases agree with TRBD1. From germline, CDR1 is SGHRS and CDR2 YFSETQ. There are 15 residues in the CDR3. V gave up 4 bases and J gave up 7 bases; unmatched junction bases: 11. The CDR3 DNA follows: TGCGCCAGCAGCGTGGGACAGGGAGTCCAGGCGACCCAGTACTTC. Its translation: CASSVGQGVQATQYF. The full variable domain, with the rest looked up from reference TRBV5-1 and TRBJ2-5, is KAGVTQTPRYLIKTRGQQVTLSCSPISGHRSVSWYQQTPGQGLQFLFEYFSETQRNKGNFPGRFSGRQFSNSRSEMNVSTLELGDSALYLCASSVGQGVQATQYFGPGTRLLVL.

This chain joins TRBV7-3 and TRBJ2-3; the D is unclear. Germline V gene sequence: CDR1 SGHTA, CDR2 FQGTGA. The V and J ends lost 2 bases and 6 bases respectively, with 9 bases between them. The CDR3 spans 13 residues. The CDR3 is CASSLSIDDTQYF. CDR3 nucleotides: TGTGCCAGCAGCTTATCGATCGACGATACGCAGTATTTT.

With regard to this clone: At one end the junction does not follow the germline gene, possibly because of a read error. The gene calls are TRBV27 and TRBJ2-7, with D perhaps TRBD1 or TRBD2 (5 bases each). There are 13 residues in the CDR3. Germline V CDR1 and CDR2: MNHEY, SMNVEV (reference sequence). CDR3 bases: TGTGCCAGCAGATTATGGGACCGAGGGGAGCAGTACTTC. The encoded protein is CASRLWDRGEQYF.

The chain carries TRBV10-3 and TRBJ2-7; D is perhaps TRBD1 or TRBD2 (5 bases each). Trimming pared 10 bases from V and 2 bases from J, leaving 12 bases between. There are 12 residues in the CDR3. From germline, CDR1 is ENHRY and CDR2 SYGVKD. In DNA form, the CDR3 reads TGTGCCACCGGGACGGCAACCTACGAGCAGTACTTC. It translates to CATGTATYEQYF.

This clone showed up just once. The rearrangement uses TRBV7-9 and TRBJ2-5; 7 positions match TRBD2. V shed 7 bases and J 8 bases; nucleotides not matched to a gene: 7. The CDR3 is made up of 12 amino acids. Germline values: CDR1 SEHNR, CDR2 FQNEAQ (reference sequence). CDR3 sequence: CASTRRGGTQYF. The CDR3, as DNA: TGTGCCAGCACCCGTCGCGGGGGAACCCAGTACTTC.

V and J are TRBV19 and TRBJ2-7; TRBD2 matches at 10 bases. The CDR3 is made up of 15 amino acids. Trimming took 5 bases from V and 0 from J; bases not matched to a gene: 4. From germline, CDR1 is LNHDA and CDR2 SQIVND (reference sequence). The CDR3 sequence is CASSFSSGSSYEQYF. CDR3 coding DNA: TGTGCCAGTAGTTTCTCTAGCGGGAGCTCCTACGAGCAGTACTTC.

V is TRBV5-1 and J is TRBJ2-5, with 8 bases fitting TRBD1. With 0 bases clipped from V and 5 bases from J, the junction kept 12 bases outside the gene matches. The CDR3 runs 17 residues. Germline CDR1 reads SGHRS; CDR2 reads YFSETQ. The CDR3 DNA sequence: TGCGCCAGCAGCTTGGGTGCGCGGACAGGGTCGCGGGAGACCCAGTACTTC. Translated, it gives CASSLGARTGSRETQYF.

This rearrangement joins TRBV5-5 to TRBJ1-2; D uncertain. Germline-derived CDR1 and CDR2 are SGHKS and YYEKEE (reference sequence). The V end lost 0 bases, the J end lost 8 bases, and 11 bases lay between the germline ends. The CDR3 sequence is 13 residues long. Here the CDR3 reads CASSLVEGRGYTF. The CDR3 DNA is TGTGCCAGCAGCTTGGTCGAGGGCAGAGGCTACACCTTC. The variable domain in full, with the rest retrieved from reference TRBV5-5 and TRBJ1-2, is DAGVTQSPTHLIKTRGQQVTLRCSPISGHKSVSWYQQVLGQGPQFIFQYYEKEERGRGNFPDRFSARQFPNYSSELNVNALLLGDSALYLCASSLVEGRGYTFGSGTRLTVV.

The chain has TRBV6-1 and TRBJ1-3; no definite D call. This CDR3 has 15 amino acids. Trimming took 1 base from V and 0 from J, leaving 7 bases between them. From germline, CDR1 is MNHNS and CDR2 SASEGT. CDR3 nucleotides: TGTGCCAGCAGTGAAGTAACCTACTCTGGAAACACCATATATTTT. It encodes CASSEVTYSGNTIYF.

This clone was observed once. The chain carries TRBV5-1 and TRBJ1-2; 9 bases are a match to TRBD1. Germline V CDR1 and CDR2: SGHRS, YFSETQ. This CDR3 region has 14 residues. V lost 4 bases and J lost 0; bases outside the gene matches: 1. CDR3 DNA sequence: TGCGCCAGCAGCGGACAGGGGACTAACTATGGCTACACCTTC. The encoded protein is CASSGQGTNYGYTF. Full variable domain (missing parts from reference TRBV5-1 and TRBJ1-2): KAGVTQTPRYLIKTRGQQVTLSCSPISGHRSVSWYQQTPGQGLQFLFEYFSETQRNKGNFPGRFSGRQFSNSRSEMNVSTLELGDSALYLCASSGQGTNYGYTFGSGTRLTVV.

The chain recombines TRBV19 with TRBJ2-1; D ambiguous. The germline gives CDR1 LNHDA, CDR2 SQIVND (reference sequence). Between the trimmed V and J ends, which lost 11 bases and 8 bases, there was a span of 19 bases. The CDR3 is 13 residues long. CDR3 amino acids: CAFPTARLDEQFF. In DNA form, the CDR3 reads TGTGCCTTCCCTACAGCGAGGTTGGATGAGCAGTTCTTC.

The J gene is TRBJ2-3, the V gene TRBV6-1; 8 bases are a match to TRBD1. The CDR3 extends over 12 amino acids. Germline lookup yields CDR1 MNHNS and CDR2 SASEGT. V shed 8 bases, J shed 4 bases, and the junction held 2 bases outside the gene matches. DNA of the CDR3: TGTGCCAGCGGACAGGGTTCAGATACGCAGTATTTT. Translated, it gives CASGQGSDTQYF.

V and J are TRBV30 and TRBJ1-5; D remains unclear. The length of the CDR3 is 13 residues. Looked up from germline, CDR1 is GTSNPN and CDR2 is SVGIG (reference sequence). V was clipped by 2 bases and J by 0 bases, with 5 bases between them. The CDR3 reads CAWSKDSNQPQHF. The CDR3 bases are TGTGCCTGGAGTAAAGATAGCAATCAGCCCCAGCATTTT. Combining the CDR3 with reference TRBV30 and TRBJ1-5 gives the whole variable domain SQTIHQWPATLVQPVGSPLSLECTVEGTSNPNLYWYRQAAGRGLQLLFYSVGIGQISSEVPQNLSASRPQDRQFILSSKKLLLSDSGFYLCAWSKDSNQPQHFGDGTRLSIL.

This rearrangement joins TRBV10-3 to TRBJ2-1; 7 bases match TRBD2. Per the germline V gene, CDR1 is ENHRY and CDR2 is SYGVKD. The CDR3 is 14 residues long. Trimming at V came to 4 bases and at J to 5 bases, leaving 5 bases not matched to a gene. CDR3 sequence: CAISVGTKNNEQFF. In nucleotides, the CDR3 is TGTGCCATCAGTGTTGGGACTAAGAACAATGAGCAGTTCTTC.

The chain joins TRBV7-3 to TRBJ2-1; D is unresolved. Germline values: CDR1 SGHTA, CDR2 FQGTGA. Trimming took off 2 bases at V and 7 bases at J, with 3 bases between the two ends. The CDR3 loop spans 11 amino acids. Here the CDR3 DNA reads TGTGCCAGCAGCTTAGGTAATGAGCAGTTCTTC. Protein product: CASSLGNEQFF.

This chain joins TRBV5-5 and TRBJ1-1; TRBD1 agrees at 7 bases. Germline V CDR1 and CDR2: SGHKS, YYEKEE (reference sequence). The CDR3 loop spans 15 amino acids. V was pared by 1 base and J by 4 bases, with 7 bases of the junction left unmatched. For the CDR3, the DNA is TGTGCCAGCAGCTTGCAGACAGGGCAGGGCACTGAAGCTTTCTTT. This translates into CASSLQTGQGTEAFF.

This clone was detected once. The V call is TRBV11-2, the J call TRBJ2-7; 8 positions agree with TRBD2. The germline V gene encodes CDR1 SGHAT and CDR2 FQNNGV. The CDR3 runs to 16 residues. Trimming took 0 bases from V and 2 from J; bases not matched to a gene: 6. CDR3 protein: CASSLEWSGSPYEQYF. CDR3 sequence (DNA): TGTGCCAGCAGCTTAGAGTGGAGCGGGAGTCCCTACGAGCAGTACTTC.

The rearrangement joins TRBV7-9 to TRBJ1-3; D might be TRBD1 (6 bases). CDR1 is SEHNR and CDR2 is FQNEAQ in the germline V gene (reference sequence). Trimming left V 8 bases short and J 0 bases short, with 8 bases between. This CDR3 has 13 residues. The CDR3 region is CASGQRSGNTIYF. The CDR3 nucleotides are TGTGCCAGCGGACAGCGCTCTGGAAACACCATATATTTT.

The chain uses TRBV9 and TRBJ2-2; 9 nucleotides agree with TRBD2. V lost 2 bases, J lost 3 bases, and 8 bases stayed unmatched. CDR3 size: 17 residues. CDR1 SGDLS and CDR2 YYNGEE come from the germline V gene. CDR3 in amino acids: CASSVLGGGDHTGELFF. The CDR3 DNA reads as TGTGCCAGCAGCGTTCTCGGCGGGGGGGATCACACCGGGGAGCTGTTTTTT. Together with reference TRBV9 and TRBJ2-2, the CDR3 gives the full variable domain: DSGVTQTPKHLITATGQRVTLRCSPRSGDLSVYWYQQSLDQGLQFLIQYYNGEERAKGNILERFSAQQFPDLHSELNLSSLELGDSALYFCASSVLGGGDHTGELFFGEGSRLTVL.

This rearrangement joins TRBV18 to TRBJ2-5; D remains unclear. Trimming left V 2 bases short and J 1 base short, with 5 bases between. The CDR3 consists of 13 residues. CDR1 and CDR2 from the germline V gene are KGHSH and LQKENI. In nucleotides, the CDR3 is TGTGCCAGCTCACCAGGGATCCAAGAGACCCAGTACTTC. This translates into CASSPGIQETQYF.

The chain couples TRBV7-9 to TRBJ2-3; a weak D match, TRBD1 (6 bases). Per the germline V gene, CDR1 is SEHNR and CDR2 is FQNEAQ (reference sequence). The CDR3 runs 16 residues. V shed 4 bases and J shed 0 bases, with 14 bases lying between them. Here the CDR3 DNA reads TGTGCCAGCAGCTCTGCGGCAGGGGCGAGCACAGATACGCAGTATTTT. This codes for CASSSAAGASTDTQYF.

This clone was seen a few times. The chain couples TRBV14 to TRBJ2-4; D is undetermined. CDR3 length: 14 amino acids. CDR1 is SGHDN, CDR2 FVKESK, per germline. Deletions cut 1 base from V and 2 bases from J, with 6 bases between. The CDR3 protein is CASSQGGSKNIQYF. The CDR3 DNA follows: TGTGCCAGCAGCCAAGGGGGTTCCAAAAACATTCAGTACTTC.

This clone has just one count. The chain is built from TRBV5-5 and TRBJ1-2, with 9 nucleotides matching TRBD1. Germline V gives CDR1 SGHKS, CDR2 YYEKEE (reference sequence). The J segment lost 8 bases and the V segment lost 4 bases, leaving 6 bases of the junction unmatched. The CDR3 sequence is 13 residues long. The CDR3 spells CASSLRTGEGYTF. DNA for the CDR3: TGTGCCAGCAGCCTAAGGACAGGGGAAGGCTACACCTTC. Variable domain in full (rest from reference TRBV5-5 and TRBJ1-2): DAGVTQSPTHLIKTRGQQVTLRCSPISGHKSVSWYQQVLGQGPQFIFQYYEKEERGRGNFPDRFSARQFPNYSSELNVNALLLGDSALYLCASSLRTGEGYTFGSGTRLTVV.

The chain is built from TRBV7-9 and TRBJ2-1, with 8 bases aligning to TRBD2. This CDR3 has 14 amino acids. Germline assignment: CDR1 SEHNR and CDR2 FQNEAQ (reference sequence). J was trimmed by 9 bases and V by 8 bases; bases with no gene match: 12. The DNA of the CDR3 is TGTGCCAGCGGGGGGAAGACTAGCGTCCCTGAGCAGTTCTTC. Encoded protein: CASGGKTSVPEQFF.

The chain employs TRBV30 and TRBJ2-2; perhaps D is TRBD1 or TRBD2 (5 bases each). Germline assignment: CDR1 GTSNPN and CDR2 SVGIG (reference sequence). V was shortened by 2 bases and J by 2 bases, with 18 bases between the two germline ends. The CDR3 is 17 residues long. DNA of the CDR3: TGTGCCTGGAGTCCAGCGCCGGGACGGTCCAACACCGGGGAGCTGTTTTTT. Translating it yields CAWSPAPGRSNTGELFF. The variable domain in full, with the rest retrieved from reference TRBV30 and TRBJ2-2, is SQTIHQWPATLVQPVGSPLSLECTVEGTSNPNLYWYRQAAGRGLQLLFYSVGIGQISSEVPQNLSASRPQDRQFILSSKKLLLSDSGFYLCAWSPAPGRSNTGELFFGEGSRLTVL.